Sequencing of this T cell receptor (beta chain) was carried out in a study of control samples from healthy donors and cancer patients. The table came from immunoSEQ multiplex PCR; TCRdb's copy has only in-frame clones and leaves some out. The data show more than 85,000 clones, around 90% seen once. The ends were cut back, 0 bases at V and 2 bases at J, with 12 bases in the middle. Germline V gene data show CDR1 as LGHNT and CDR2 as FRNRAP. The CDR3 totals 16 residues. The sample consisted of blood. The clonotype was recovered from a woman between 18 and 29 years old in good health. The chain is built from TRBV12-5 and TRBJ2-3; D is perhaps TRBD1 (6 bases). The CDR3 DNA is TGTGCTAGTGGTTTGGTCGTAGGGGGAGACACAGATACGCAGTATTTT. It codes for CASGLVVGGDTDTQYF.